The 3 T cell receptor beta chains in this list originate from one sample, sequenced in a study of OX40 agonist ivuxolimab in advanced cancers. Clones were read by immunoSEQ multiplex PCR, and TCRdb kept only the in-frame ones, dropping some. The sample shows more than 11,000 clones, 76% of them seen only once. Sequences were derived from CD4+ or CD8+ T cells sorted from blood, sampled in a trial of the OX40 agonist ivuxolimab. The receptors derive from an adult with an advanced solid tumor such as melanoma, head and neck, liver or kidney cancer.

This clone is a singleton in its sample. V usage is TRBV6-5 and J usage is TRBJ2-7; D gene ambiguous. The CDR3 has 11 amino acids. Germline assignment: CDR1 MNHEY and CDR2 SVGAGI. The germline V and J ends were trimmed by 2 bases and 7 bases, with 6 bases remaining between them. CDR3 bases: TGTGCCAGCAGTTACGGATGGGAGCAGTACTTC. The encoded protein is CASSYGWEQYF.

This clone appeared once. The sample carries other DNA sequences with the same CDR3. This chain joins TRBV11-2 and TRBJ1-1, with D unclear. Trimming took off 1 base at V and 1 base at J, with 4 bases between the two ends. Germline assignment: CDR1 SGHAT and CDR2 FQNNGV. The CDR3 covers 13 residues. The CDR3 loop reads CASSLAGNTEAFF. The CDR3 DNA is TGTGCCAGCAGCTTAGCCGGGAACACTGAAGCTTTCTTT.

The gene calls are TRBV15 and TRBJ1-1; maybe TRBD1 (5 bases). Trimming stripped 0 bases from V and 1 base from J, with 18 bases between. Germline V CDR1 and CDR2: LNHNV, YYDKDF (reference sequence). This CDR3 comprises 18 residues. The CDR3 DNA reads as TGTGCCACCAGCAGAGAGCCGGGGGTGAGGATCCAGAACACTGAAGCTTTCTTT. This encodes CATSREPGVRIQNTEAFF.